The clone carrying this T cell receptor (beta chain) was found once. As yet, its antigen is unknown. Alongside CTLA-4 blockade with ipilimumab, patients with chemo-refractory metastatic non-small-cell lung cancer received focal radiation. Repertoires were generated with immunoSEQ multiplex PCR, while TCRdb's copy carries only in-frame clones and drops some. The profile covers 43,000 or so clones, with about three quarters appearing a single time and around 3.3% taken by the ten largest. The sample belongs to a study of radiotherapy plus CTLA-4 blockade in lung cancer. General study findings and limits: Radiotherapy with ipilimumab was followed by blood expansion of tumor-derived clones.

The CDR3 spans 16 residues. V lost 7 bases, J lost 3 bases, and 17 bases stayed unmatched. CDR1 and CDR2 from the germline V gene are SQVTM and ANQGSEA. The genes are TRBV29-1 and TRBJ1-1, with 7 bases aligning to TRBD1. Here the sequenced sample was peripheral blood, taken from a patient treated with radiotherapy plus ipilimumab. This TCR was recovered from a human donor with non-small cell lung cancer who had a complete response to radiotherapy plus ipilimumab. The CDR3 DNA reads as TGCAGCGCCAGGTCGGGACAGCTCAAAGCCCACACTGAAGCTTTCTTT. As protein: CSARSGQLKAHTEAFF.